This TCR beta chain was recovered during a study of STAT5B mutations in CD4+ large granular lymphocyte leukemia. Study context: Among healthy donors, a particular HLA allele went with more CDR3 'QG' motifs.

Findings and caveats of the study: Main leukemic clonotypes were patient-specific, but more than 20% appeared at low frequency elsewhere.

The V segment lost 3 bases and the J segment 1 base; nucleotides outside the gene matches: 2. Per germline, CDR1 KGHSH and CDR2 LQKENI. The CDR3 covers 14 residues. This clone was seen more than once but under ten times. Its antigen is not known. The sample contains more than one DNA sequence encoding this CDR3. Original data processing: A productive frequency of 2.59 x 10-5 was the lowest detectable. Method: immunoSEQ multiplex PCR; TCRdb's copy keeps in-frame clones and lacks some. V and J calls and clone size are those listed in that table; D and trimming were worked out from the DNA. The sample lists about 32,000 clones; around 81% were seen once.

Sequencing used CD4+ T cells from blood buffy coats. The clonotype comes from a human donor in good health. This chain joins TRBV18 and TRBJ2-7, with TRBD1 matching 8 bases. CDR3 amino acids: CASSPGTGSYEQYF. The CDR3 bases are TGTGCCAGCTCACCGGGGACAGGATCCTACGAGCAGTACTTC.